The 21 T cell receptor beta chains below were found in one sample sequenced in a study of pediatric ulcerative colitis. Profiled with immunoSEQ multiplex PCR; TCRdb holds only in-frame clones, not every one. The sample holds 44,000 or so clones; around 76% are singletons and the top ten take more than 3.5%. One to two pinch biopsies were taken from the rectum during colonoscopy. The sequencing sample was made of gut tissue. These receptors came from a girl between 10 and 17 years old with moderate ulcerative colitis.

Points on this clone: Other DNA sequences in this sample translate to the same CDR3. J is TRBJ1-2 and V is TRBV9; no clear D. The germline V gene encodes CDR1 SGDLS and CDR2 YYNGEE. V shed 0 bases and J shed 1 base, with 4 bases lying between them. This CDR3 has 13 amino acids. In nucleotides, the CDR3 is TGTGCCAGCAGCGTAGGGATTAACTATGGCTACACCTTC. It yields the protein CASSVGINYGYTF.

The chain links TRBV10-3 to TRBJ2-1; D unresolved. The V and J ends lost 4 bases and 2 bases respectively, with 9 bases between them. This CDR3 has 14 amino acids. The germline gives CDR1 ENHRY, CDR2 SYGVKD. Here the CDR3 reads CAISGVGTYNEQFF. CDR3 bases: TGTGCCATCAGTGGGGTGGGCACCTACAATGAGCAGTTCTTC.

The chain joins TRBV19 to TRBJ2-6; weak D call: TRBD2 (5 bases). The CDR3 loop spans 14 amino acids. Germline V gives CDR1 LNHDA, CDR2 SQIVND (reference sequence). Deletions cut 5 bases from V and 4 bases from J, with 9 bases between. CDR3 sequence (DNA): TGTGCCAGTAGTGAGGGCTCCGGGGCCAACGTCCTGACTTTC. This gives the protein CASSEGSGANVLTF.

There are a few counts of this clone. The V call is TRBV28, the J call TRBJ2-7; D is unclear. The CDR3 spans 10 residues. CDR1 is MDHEN, CDR2 SYDVKM, per germline. V lost 8 bases and J lost 2, with 4 bases in between. CDR3 in amino acids: CASGPYEQYF. DNA for the CDR3: TGTGCCAGCGGGCCCTACGAGCAGTACTTC.

Comment on this clone: The sample carries other DNA sequences with the same CDR3. The CDR3 loop is CATSREKGVNTEAFF. The CDR3 DNA reads as TGTGCCACCAGCAGAGAAAAGGGAGTGAACACTGAAGCTTTCTTT. This chain links TRBV15 with TRBJ1-1; D is unresolved. CDR1 is LNHNV, CDR2 YYDKDF, per germline (reference sequence). The V gene lost 0 bases and the J gene lost 0 bases, with 8 bases spanning the gap. This CDR3 is built from 15 residues.

This rearrangement joins TRBV27 to TRBJ2-7; TRBD2 matches at 9 bases. V trimming: 6 bases; J trimming: 0 bases; junction bases outside the gene matches: 3. This CDR3 is 14 amino acids long. CDR1 and CDR2 from the germline V gene are MNHEY and SMNVEV (reference sequence). Here the CDR3 DNA reads TGTGCCAGCAGCCTAGCGGGGAACTCCTACGAGCAGTACTTC. This gives the protein CASSLAGNSYEQYF.

CDR3 protein: CASSLSFTDTQYF. The CDR3 nucleotides read TGTGCCAGCAGCTTGTCCTTCACAGATACGCAGTATTTT. The genes are TRBV7-8 and TRBJ2-3; no clear D gene. Trimming removed 3 bases at V and 2 bases at J, with 6 bases between. The CDR3 totals 13 residues. Germline V CDR1 and CDR2: SGHVS, FQNEAQ.

The V and J genes are TRBV18 and TRBJ2-7; D remains unclear. V was trimmed by 1 base and J by 3 bases, leaving 10 bases between them. The CDR3 is made up of 14 amino acids. Germline CDR1 is KGHSH and CDR2 is LQKENI. CDR3 sequence (DNA): TGTGCCAGCTCACCACTAGCAAACATCTACGAGCAGTACTTC. Translation gives CASSPLANIYEQYF.

The rearrangement uses TRBV20-1 and TRBJ1-4; D ambiguous. The CDR3 is 11 residues long. The V gene lost 3 bases and the J gene lost 7 bases, with 6 bases spanning the gap. CDR1 and CDR2 from the germline V gene are DFQATT and SNEGSKA (reference sequence). The CDR3 nucleotides read TGCAGTGCTAGTTTCGGTGAAAAACTGTTTTTT. Amino acids: CSASFGEKLFF.

V and J are TRBV7-9 and TRBJ2-2; D is possibly TRBD2 (6 bases). Germline CDR1 SEHNR, CDR2 FQNEAQ (reference sequence). The ends were cut back, 6 bases at V and 1 base at J, with 18 bases in the middle. The CDR3 runs 17 residues. CDR3 DNA: TGTGCCAGCAGAAACTGGGGGGTGACCCAGAACACCGGGGAGCTGTTTTTT. Translated: CASRNWGVTQNTGELFF.

The CDR3 region has the DNA TGTGCCAGCAGCCAAGGCATAAGCGGGGGGGCGGACAATGAGCAGTTCTTC. This sequence encodes CASSQGISGGADNEQFF. The chain combines TRBV4-2 with TRBJ2-1; TRBD2 aligns across 10 bases. Germline V gives CDR1 LGHNA, CDR2 YNFKEQ. V trimming: 1 base; J trimming: 5 bases; junction bases outside the gene matches: 8. This CDR3 contains 17 residues.

This clone was observed a handful of times. The chain employs TRBV7-3 and TRBJ2-5; 8 bases agree with TRBD2. This CDR3 has 14 residues. The V gene's germline CDR1 is SGHTA and CDR2 FQGTGA. V dropped 3 bases and J dropped 5; count of bases not matched to a gene: 5. The CDR3 DNA sequence: TGTGCCAGCAGCTTCGCGGGGGGCACGGAGACCCAGTACTTC. This sequence encodes CASSFAGGTETQYF.

The chain is built from TRBV5-6 and TRBJ1-2; TRBD1 matches at 10 bases. The V gene end was trimmed by 2 bases and the J gene end by 8 bases; junction bases not matched to a gene: 9. The CDR3 consists of 15 residues. Per germline, CDR1 SGHDT and CDR2 YYEEEE. CDR3 nucleotides: TGTGCCAGCAGCTTAGGCAATCCGGGACAGGGGGGCTACACCTTC. As protein: CASSLGNPGQGGYTF.

The chain recombines TRBV6-1 with TRBJ2-7, with TRBD2 as a possible D gene (5 bases). V was clipped by 10 bases and J by 6 bases, with 16 bases between them. CDR3 length: 12 residues. CDR1 is MNHNS, CDR2 SASEGT, per germline. DNA for the CDR3: TGTGCCATCTCGAACCGGAGGTCCGAGCAGTACTTC. Protein product: CAISNRRSEQYF.

The rearrangement uses TRBV4-1 and TRBJ1-1; no clear D. The germline CDR1 and CDR2 sequences are MGHRA and YSYEKL. Trimming cost V 1 base and J 0 bases, with 12 bases left between them. The CDR3 is 16 residues long. The CDR3 region is CASSQAPGRMNTEAFF. For the CDR3, the DNA is TGCGCCAGCAGCCAAGCCCCCGGACGGATGAACACTGAAGCTTTCTTT.

The genes are TRBV18 and TRBJ2-2; D unclear. This CDR3 region has 15 residues. The V gene's germline CDR1 is KGHSH and CDR2 LQKENI. Trimming removed 3 bases at V and 4 bases at J, with 12 bases between. CDR3 in DNA: TGTGCCAGCTCACCCGCTTCGGGCGCCACCGGGGAGCTGTTTTTT. Its translation: CASSPASGATGELFF.

The gene calls are TRBV4-1 and TRBJ1-2, with unresolved D. The CDR3 loop spans 17 amino acids. CDR1 and CDR2 (germline): MGHRA, YSYEKL. Trimming stripped 0 bases from V and 4 bases from J, with 18 bases between. Here the CDR3 reads CASSQDARPGSLYGYTF. The CDR3, as DNA: TGCGCCAGCAGCCAAGATGCCCGGCCTGGCAGCCTCTATGGCTACACCTTC.

The V call is TRBV7-8, the J call TRBJ2-5; TRBD1 might be the D (5 bases). Germline CDR1 and CDR2: SGHVS and FQNEAQ. Trimming removed 1 base from V and 4 bases from J, with 16 bases in between. The length of the CDR3 is 16 residues. The CDR3: CASSLGSGWVVETQYF. Written as DNA, the CDR3 is TGTGCCAGCAGCTTAGGTTCAGGGTGGGTCGTAGAGACCCAGTACTTC.

The V gene is TRBV29-1, the J gene TRBJ1-2; TRBD1 aligns across 9 bases. The CDR3 has 12 amino acids. The germline CDR1 and CDR2 sequences are SQVTM and ANQGSEA. The V gene end was trimmed by 6 bases and the J gene end by 5 bases; junction bases not matched to a gene: 4. CDR3 nucleotide sequence: TGCAGCGTGGACAGGGGATTGTATGGCTACACCTTC. It specifies CSVDRGLYGYTF.

The chain uses TRBV9 and TRBJ2-1; 11 bases align to TRBD2. The V gene's germline CDR1 is SGDLS and CDR2 YYNGEE. The CDR3 is 18 amino acids. V was clipped by 3 bases and J by 4 bases; unmatched bases: 12. The CDR3 DNA is TGTGCCAGCAGCGAGAGGGCTAGCGGGGGGCCTCCTTACAATGAGCAGTTCTTC. It yields the protein CASSERASGGPPYNEQFF. Based on the CDR3 plus reference TRBV9 and TRBJ2-1, the full variable domain is DSGVTQTPKHLITATGQRVTLRCSPRSGDLSVYWYQQSLDQGLQFLIQYYNGEERAKGNILERFSAQQFPDLHSELNLSSLELGDSALYFCASSERASGGPPYNEQFFGPGTRLTVL.

The genes are TRBV11-2 and TRBJ2-2; D gene unclear. V was shortened by 7 bases and J by 5 bases, with 11 bases between the two germline ends. Per the germline V gene, CDR1 is SGHAT and CDR2 is FQNNGV. The CDR3 has 13 residues. This chain's CDR3 is CASIASRTGELFF. In nucleotides, the CDR3 is TGTGCCAGCATAGCCTCGAGGACCGGGGAGCTGTTTTTT.